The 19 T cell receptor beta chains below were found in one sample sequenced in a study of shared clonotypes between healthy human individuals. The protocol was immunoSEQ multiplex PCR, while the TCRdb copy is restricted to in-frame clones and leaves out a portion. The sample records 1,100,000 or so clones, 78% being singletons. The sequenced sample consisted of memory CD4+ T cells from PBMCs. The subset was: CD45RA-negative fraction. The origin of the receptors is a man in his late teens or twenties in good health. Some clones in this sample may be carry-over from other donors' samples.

In DNA, the CDR3 is TGTGCCAGCAGCCAAACCCCCGAAACGGGCTATGGCTACACCTTC. It specifies CASSQTPETGYGYTF. The J gene is TRBJ1-2, the V gene TRBV28; no firm D call. The germline V and J ends were trimmed by 6 bases and 4 bases, with 18 bases remaining between them. The V gene's germline CDR1 is MDHEN and CDR2 SYDVKM. The length of the CDR3 is 15 residues.

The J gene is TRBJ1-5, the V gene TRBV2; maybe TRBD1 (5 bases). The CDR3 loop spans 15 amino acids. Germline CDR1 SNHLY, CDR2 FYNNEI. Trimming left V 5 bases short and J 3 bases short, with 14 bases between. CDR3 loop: CASSLQDSDNQPQHF. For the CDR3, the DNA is TGTGCCAGCAGTTTACAAGACAGTGACAATCAGCCCCAGCATTTT.

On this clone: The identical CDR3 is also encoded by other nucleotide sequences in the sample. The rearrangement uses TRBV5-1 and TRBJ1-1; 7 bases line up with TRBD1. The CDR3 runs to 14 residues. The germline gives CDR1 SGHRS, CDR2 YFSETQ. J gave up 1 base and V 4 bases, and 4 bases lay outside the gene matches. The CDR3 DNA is TGCGCCAGCAGCACAGGACAGGCGAACACTGAAGCTTTCTTT. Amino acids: CASSTGQANTEAFF.

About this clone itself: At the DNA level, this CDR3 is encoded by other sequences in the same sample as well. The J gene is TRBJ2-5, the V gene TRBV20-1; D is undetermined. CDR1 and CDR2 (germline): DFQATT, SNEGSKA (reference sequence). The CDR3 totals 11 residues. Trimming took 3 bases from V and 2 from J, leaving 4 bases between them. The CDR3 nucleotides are TGCAGTGCTAGCGTACAAGAGACCCAGTACTTC. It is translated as CSASVQETQYF.

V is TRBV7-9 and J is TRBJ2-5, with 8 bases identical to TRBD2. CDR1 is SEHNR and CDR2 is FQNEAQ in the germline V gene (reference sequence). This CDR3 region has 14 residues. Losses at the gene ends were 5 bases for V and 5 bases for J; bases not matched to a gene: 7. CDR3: CASSPAAGAETQYF. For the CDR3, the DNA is TGTGCCAGCAGCCCTGCAGCGGGAGCTGAGACCCAGTACTTC.

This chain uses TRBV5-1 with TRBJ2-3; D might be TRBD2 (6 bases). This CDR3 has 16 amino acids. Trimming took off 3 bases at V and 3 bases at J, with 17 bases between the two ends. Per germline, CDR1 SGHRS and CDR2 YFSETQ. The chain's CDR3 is CASSSPGLIETDTQYF. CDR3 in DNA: TGCGCCAGCAGCTCCCCCGGACTAATTGAAACAGATACGCAGTATTTT.

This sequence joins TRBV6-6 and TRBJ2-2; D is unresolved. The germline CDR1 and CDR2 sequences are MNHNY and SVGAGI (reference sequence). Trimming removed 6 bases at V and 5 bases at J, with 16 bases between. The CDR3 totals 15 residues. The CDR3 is CASSRIRRSTGELFF. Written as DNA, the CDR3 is TGTGCCAGCAGCCGAATTAGGCGGTCTACCGGGGAGCTGTTTTTT.

The CDR3 region has the DNA TGTGCCAGCAGCTCCCGGTTTGGACGGCACAATGAGCAGTTCTTC. Amino acids: CASSSRFGRHNEQFF. V usage is TRBV7-6 and J usage is TRBJ2-1; D is unclear. Germline V gene sequence: CDR1 SGHVS, CDR2 FNYEAQ. The CDR3 spans 15 residues. Trimming removed 4 bases at V and 5 bases at J, with 15 bases between.

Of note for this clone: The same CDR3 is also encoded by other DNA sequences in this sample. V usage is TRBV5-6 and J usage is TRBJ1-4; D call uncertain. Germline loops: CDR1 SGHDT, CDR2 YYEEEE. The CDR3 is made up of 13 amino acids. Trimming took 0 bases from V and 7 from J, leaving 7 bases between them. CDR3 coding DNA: TGTGCCAGCAGCTTGGGGGGTGTTGAAAAACTGTTTTTT. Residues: CASSLGGVEKLFF.

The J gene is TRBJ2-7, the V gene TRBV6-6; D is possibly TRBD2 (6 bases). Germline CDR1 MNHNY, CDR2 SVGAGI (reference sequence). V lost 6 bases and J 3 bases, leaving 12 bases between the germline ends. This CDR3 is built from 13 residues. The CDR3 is CASRRDSHYEQYF. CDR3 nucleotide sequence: TGTGCCAGCAGAAGGGACTCTCACTACGAGCAGTACTTC.

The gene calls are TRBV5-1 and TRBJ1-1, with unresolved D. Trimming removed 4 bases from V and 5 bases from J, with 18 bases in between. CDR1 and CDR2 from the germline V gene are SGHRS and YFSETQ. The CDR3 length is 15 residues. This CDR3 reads CASSRTPEGKTEAFF. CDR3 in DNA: TGCGCCAGCAGCCGAACCCCGGAGGGTAAGACTGAAGCTTTCTTT.

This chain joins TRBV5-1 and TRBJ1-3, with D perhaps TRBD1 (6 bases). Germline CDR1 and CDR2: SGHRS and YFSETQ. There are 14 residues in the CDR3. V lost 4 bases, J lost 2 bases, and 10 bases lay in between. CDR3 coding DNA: TGCGCCAGCAGCCCGGACAGAACTGGAAACACCATATATTTT. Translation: CASSPDRTGNTIYF.

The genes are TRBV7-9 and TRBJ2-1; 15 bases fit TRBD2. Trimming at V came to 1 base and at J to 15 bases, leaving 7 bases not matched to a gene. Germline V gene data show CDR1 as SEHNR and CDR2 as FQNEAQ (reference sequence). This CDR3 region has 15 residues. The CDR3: CASSLEGLAGGGRFF. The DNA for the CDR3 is TGTGCCAGCAGCTTAGAGGGACTAGCGGGAGGTGGGCGGTTCTTC.

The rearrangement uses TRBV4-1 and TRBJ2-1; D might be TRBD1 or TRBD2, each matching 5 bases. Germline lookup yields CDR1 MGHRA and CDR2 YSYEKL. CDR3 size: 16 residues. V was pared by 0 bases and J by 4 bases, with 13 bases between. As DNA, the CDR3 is TGCGCCAGCAGCCAAGAAACGGGGCGAGGGTACAATGAGCAGTTCTTC. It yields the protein CASSQETGRGYNEQFF.

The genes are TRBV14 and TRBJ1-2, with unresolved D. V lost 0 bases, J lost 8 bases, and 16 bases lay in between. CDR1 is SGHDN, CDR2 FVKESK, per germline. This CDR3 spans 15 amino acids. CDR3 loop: CASSQDYGRPWGYTF. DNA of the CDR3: TGTGCCAGCAGCCAAGACTACGGACGGCCGTGGGGCTACACCTTC.

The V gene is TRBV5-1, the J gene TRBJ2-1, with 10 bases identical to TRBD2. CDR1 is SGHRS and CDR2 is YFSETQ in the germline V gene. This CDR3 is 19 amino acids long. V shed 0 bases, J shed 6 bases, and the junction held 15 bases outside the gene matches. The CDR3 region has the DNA TGCGCCAGCAGCTTGGACGCGGGACTAGCGAACAGAAGGGGCAATGAGCAGTTCTTC. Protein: CASSLDAGLANRRGNEQFF.

Written as DNA, the CDR3 is TGCGCCAGCAGCTTGTCTGACCGAAGCTATGGCTACACCTTC. This gives the protein CASSLSDRSYGYTF. The chain links TRBV5-1 to TRBJ1-2; D remains unclear. Germline loops: CDR1 SGHRS, CDR2 YFSETQ. CDR3 size: 14 residues. Trimming removed 1 base at V and 4 bases at J, with 11 bases between.

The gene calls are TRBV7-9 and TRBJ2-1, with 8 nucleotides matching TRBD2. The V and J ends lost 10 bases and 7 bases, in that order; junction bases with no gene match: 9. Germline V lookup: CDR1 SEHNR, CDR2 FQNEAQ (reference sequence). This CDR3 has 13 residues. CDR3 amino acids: CAIPGGPKNEQFF. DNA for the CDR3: TGTGCCATCCCGGGAGGGCCAAAGAATGAGCAGTTCTTC. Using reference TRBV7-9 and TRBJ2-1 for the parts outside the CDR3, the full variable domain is DTGVSQNPRHKITKRGQNVTFRCDPISEHNRLYWYRQTLGQGPEFLTYFQNEAQLEKSRLLSDRFSAERPKGSFSTLEIQRTEQGDSAMYLCAIPGGPKNEQFFGPGTRLTVL.

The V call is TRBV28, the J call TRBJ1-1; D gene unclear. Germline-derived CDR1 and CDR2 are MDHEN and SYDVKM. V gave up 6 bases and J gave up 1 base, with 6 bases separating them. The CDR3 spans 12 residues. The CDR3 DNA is TGTGCCAGCAGCACTCAGAACACTGAAGCTTTCTTT. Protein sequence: CASSTQNTEAFF. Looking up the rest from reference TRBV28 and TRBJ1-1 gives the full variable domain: DVKVTQSSRYLVKRTGEKVFLECVQDMDHENMFWYRQDPGLGLRLIYFSYDVKMKEKGDIPEGYSVSREKKERFSLILESASTNQTSMYLCASSTQNTEAFFGQGTRLTVV.